Following are 20 T cell receptor beta chains from one sample sequenced in a study of T cell repertoires in cytomegalovirus infection. A single record per CDR3 protein comes from TCRdb applying MiXCR to the reads. The profile shows 150,000 to 200,000 distinct CDR3 sequences, roughly 30% of them singletons. The source material was PBMCs. The receptors here all came from a human donor in good health (CMV status not recorded). Some clones in this sample may be carry-over from other donors' samples.

This clonotype was counted at least ten times. The CDR3 here is CASSPPYGGEGQPQHF. CDR3 coding DNA: TGTGCCAGCAGCCCCCCATACGGGGGCGAGGGTCAGCCCCAGCATTTT. The rearrangement joins TRBV7-8 to TRBJ1-5; a weak D match, TRBD1 (6 bases). Germline CDR1 is SGHVS and CDR2 is FQNEAQ. The CDR3 has 16 amino acids. Trimming removed 5 bases from V and 6 bases from J, with 20 bases in between.

This clonotype was recorded a few times. The V call is TRBV2, the J call TRBJ2-7; D gene uncertain. There are 13 residues in the CDR3. Germline assignment: CDR1 SNHLY and CDR2 FYNNEI. The ends were cut back, 8 bases at V and 4 bases at J, with 15 bases in the middle. The CDR3 nucleotides read TGTGCCAGCCGCCTCCAGCCCACGTACGAGCAGTACTTC. Protein sequence: CASRLQPTYEQYF. Drawing the rest from reference TRBV2 and TRBJ2-7, the complete variable domain is EPEVTQTPSHQVTQMGQEVILRCVPISNHLYFYWYRQILGQKVEFLVSFYNNEISEKSEIFDDQFSVERPDGSNFTLKIRSTKLEDSAMYFCASRLQPTYEQYFGPGTRLTVT.

In regard to this clonotype: The junction departs from the called germline gene at one end, perhaps through a read error. The chain employs TRBV7-8 and TRBJ2-5, with 7 bases that match TRBD1. This CDR3 has 16 residues. Per the germline V gene, CDR1 is SGHVS and CDR2 is FQNEAQ. The CDR3 is CASRLGGRQSMETQYF. The CDR3 bases are TGTGCCAGCAGATTAGGGGGCCGACAGTCCATGGAGACCCAGTACTTC.

The V gene is TRBV19, the J gene TRBJ1-1; D is undetermined. Germline CDR1 LNHDA, CDR2 SQIVND (reference sequence). V was cut by 4 bases and J by 1 base, with 10 bases left in between. The CDR3 has 14 amino acids. DNA for the CDR3: TGTGCCAGTAGTAAAGGACGTGGGAACACTGAAGCTTTCTTT. Amino acids: CASSKGRGNTEAFF.

This clonotype came up a few times. One end of the junction fails to match germline, which may point to a read error. V is TRBV12-3 or TRBV12-4 and J is TRBJ2-7, with D tentatively TRBD1 or TRBD2 (5 bases each). This CDR3 is 14 amino acids long. CDR3 sequence (DNA): TGTGCCAGCGGGGCGGCCCGGGACGCCTACGAGCAGTGCTTC. Its translation is CASGAARDAYEQCF.

This clonotype occurred a few times. The V call is TRBV5-1, the J call TRBJ2-1, with 11 bases identical to TRBD2. V gave up 4 bases and J gave up 7 bases; unmatched junction bases: 10. The germline V gene has CDR1 SGHRS and CDR2 YFSETQ. The CDR3 has 16 amino acids. The DNA of the CDR3 is TGCGCCAGCAGCCGAGTTACTAGCGGGGGTGTTAATGAGCAGTTCTTC. Protein product: CASSRVTSGGVNEQFF.

The rearrangement joins TRBV20-1 to TRBJ1-1; a weak D match, TRBD1 (5 bases). Trimming took off 1 base at V and 0 bases at J, with 9 bases between the two ends. The germline V gene encodes CDR1 DFQATT and CDR2 SNEGSKA (reference sequence). The CDR3 spans 14 residues. The CDR3 spells CSARVEGVNTEAFF. The DNA for the CDR3 is TGCAGTGCTAGAGTGGAAGGGGTGAACACTGAAGCTTTCTTT.

This clonotype showed up just a few times. This sequence joins TRBV12-3 or TRBV12-4 and TRBJ2-3; D is uncertain. This CDR3 contains 18 residues. V was cut by 5 bases and J by 0 bases, with 21 bases left in between. CDR3 nucleotide sequence: TGTGCCAGCAGTGGCCGTCGCAAACCCGATCCTAGCACAGATACGCAGTATTTT. The encoded protein is CASSGRRKPDPSTDTQYF.

This clonotype was detected ten times or more. The gene calls are TRBV7-2 and TRBJ1-1, with TRBD1 identical over 7 bases. Germline loops: CDR1 SGHTA, CDR2 FQGNSA. The ends lost 5 bases at V and 3 bases at J; junction bases unmatched: 9. The CDR3 has 15 residues. CDR3 protein: CASSPFRGGYTEAFF. CDR3 coding DNA: TGTGCCAGCAGCCCCTTCAGGGGGGGGTACACTGAAGCTTTCTTT.

The chain recombines TRBV6-2 or TRBV6-3 with TRBJ2-1; no definite D call. This CDR3 region has 16 residues. V was cut by 6 bases and J by 0 bases, with 15 bases left in between. CDR1 is MNHEY, CDR2 SVGEGT, per germline. The CDR3 reads CASRRPSESSYNEQFF. In nucleotides, the CDR3 is TGTGCCAGCAGGAGGCCGAGCGAGAGCTCCTACAATGAGCAGTTCTTC.

The chain couples TRBV12-3 or TRBV12-4 to TRBJ2-2; D gene unclear. V was trimmed by 3 bases and J by 4 bases, leaving 12 bases between them. The CDR3 covers 15 residues. The CDR3 protein is CASSFGRPLTGELFF. The CDR3 DNA sequence: TGTGCCAGCAGTTTCGGCCGCCCGCTCACCGGGGAGCTGTTTTTT.

Only one count was recorded for this clonotype. The chain uses TRBV19 and TRBJ2-1; 8 bases are shared with TRBD2. J lost 9 bases, V lost 7 bases, and 5 bases had no gene match. CDR3 length: 12 amino acids. Germline CDR1 reads LNHDA; CDR2 reads SQIVND (reference sequence). The CDR3 DNA is TGTGCCAGTAAGACCAGCGGGGGTGAGCAGTTCTTC. Protein product: CASKTSGGEQFF.

The chain has TRBV7-8 and TRBJ2-1; D not certain. The CDR3 sequence is 11 residues long. Trimming removed 4 bases from V and 10 bases from J, with 8 bases in between. In germline, CDR1 is SGHVS, CDR2 FQNEAQ. The CDR3 DNA is TGTGCCAGCAGCTCCGTGGGGGAGCAGTTCTTC. This gives the protein CASSSVGEQFF.

This clonotype came up many times. V usage is TRBV4-1 and J usage is TRBJ2-5; D might be TRBD1 (6 bases). The V and J ends lost 0 bases and 3 bases respectively, with 14 bases between them. The CDR3 length is 16 residues. CDR1 and CDR2 from the germline V gene are MGHRA and YSYEKL. In nucleotides, the CDR3 is TGCGCCAGCAGCCAAGACGAGGGGGTGGACGAAGAGACCCAGTACTTC. Protein product: CASSQDEGVDEETQYF.

This clonotype was picked up a small number of times. The chain links TRBV5-1 to TRBJ1-4; TRBD1 matches at 8 bases. Unmatched junction bases numbered 6, after V lost 7 bases and J lost 7 bases. The CDR3 has 13 residues. Germline lookup yields CDR1 SGHRS and CDR2 YFSETQ. The CDR3 coding sequence is TGCGCCAGCTCACAGGGGGAAAGTGAAAAACTGTTTTTT. Protein product: CASSQGESEKLFF.

The gene calls are TRBV19 and TRBJ2-5, with D maybe TRBD1 (5 bases). Germline V gene data show CDR1 as LNHDA and CDR2 as SQIVND (reference sequence). This CDR3 spans 16 amino acids. Trimming removed 4 bases from V and 1 base from J, with 16 bases in between. In DNA form, the CDR3 reads TGTGCCAGTAGTAAGGACGTGGGGCGAATCCAAGAGACCCAGTACTTC. It encodes CASSKDVGRIQETQYF.

The chain couples TRBV4-1 to TRBJ2-1, with D unclear. V dropped 0 bases and J dropped 3 bases, with 3 bases sitting between them. This CDR3 is built from 13 residues. The germline CDR1 and CDR2 sequences are MGHRA and YSYEKL. The CDR3 sequence: CASSQEGYNEQFF. The CDR3 coding sequence is TGCGCCAGCAGCCAAGAGGGCTACAATGAGCAGTTCTTC.

This clonotype was seen at least ten times. The chain links TRBV7-2 to TRBJ2-5; 9 nucleotides agree with TRBD2. The CDR3 contains 15 residues. Trimming cost V 5 bases and J 5 bases; bases outside gene matches: 9. Per the germline V gene, CDR1 is SGHTA and CDR2 is FQGNSA. CDR3 DNA sequence: TGTGCCAGCAGCGCCTTGGGTAGCGGGGGTGAGACCCAGTACTTC. Amino acid sequence: CASSALGSGGETQYF.

CDR3 in DNA: TGCGCCAGCACAATATCGGACCCGGCCGGGACTGAAGCTTTCTTT. This gives the protein CASTISDPAGTEAFF. This chain links TRBV5-1 with TRBJ1-1; D not resolved. CDR1 SGHRS and CDR2 YFSETQ come from the germline V gene. The CDR3 sequence is 15 residues long. The V end was cut by 6 bases, the J end by 5 bases, with 20 bases between.

The V and J genes are TRBV12-3 or TRBV12-4 and TRBJ1-2; D gene ambiguous. This CDR3 spans 11 amino acids. V was trimmed by 6 bases and J by 8 bases, leaving 10 bases between them. The CDR3 is CASRDVGGYTF. CDR3 nucleotide sequence: TGTGCCAGCAGGGATGTGGGGGGCTACACCTTC.